These T cell receptor beta chains were read from a single sample in a study of T cells in Graves' hyperthyroidism and ophthalmopathy. TCRdb reprocessed the multiplex PCR reads with MiXCR, giving one entry per CDR3 protein. There are 200,000 to 250,000 distinct CDR3 sequences in the sample; about 18% occur only once, and about two fifths lies in the top ten. Specimen: blood. These receptors originate from a man aged 35 to 55 with Graves' hyperthyroidism. The CDR3 runs from the conserved cysteine through the conserved F or W. The D gene is left open where the match is weak. Where a row states a size, it is once, few, many or the class of an expanded clone; other rows omit it.

DNA: TGTGCCAGCAGCCAACGGACCGGGGCGAGGCAGTACTTC; CDR3: CASSQRTGARQYF; D: NA; J: TRBJ2-7; V: TRBV13; size: many
DNA: TGTGCCACCAGTGGAAGACAGGGGGACAATGAGCAGTTCTTC; CDR3: CATSGRQGDNEQFF; D: TRBD1; J: TRBJ2-1; V: TRBV24-1; size: many
DNA: TGTGCCAGCAGCGTCACCCCGGGGGGAGAGGACATTCAGTACTTC; CDR3: CASSVTPGGEDIQYF; D: TRBD2; J: TRBJ2-4; V: TRBV9; size: few
DNA: TGTGCCTGGAGTGTACTGGGTGAGACCCAGTACTTC; CDR3: CAWSVLGETQYF; D: NA; J: TRBJ2-5; V: TRBV30; size: many
DNA: TGTGCCACCAGCAGAGATGCTAGGGACGAGCAGTACTTC; CDR3: CATSRDARDEQYF; D: NA; J: TRBJ2-7; V: TRBV15; size: many
DNA: TGCAGTGCTAGAGTGGAAGGTTATAGCAATCAGCCCCAGCATTTT; CDR3: CSARVEGYSNQPQHF; D: NA; J: TRBJ1-5; V: TRBV20-1; size: many
DNA: TGTGCCAGCAGCGTAGGGTACTCGAACACTGAAGCTTTCTTT; CDR3: CASSVGYSNTEAFF; D: NA; J: TRBJ1-1; V: TRBV9; size: NA
DNA: TGTGCCAGTAGTAAGGGGGCGGTTCGGAGCAATCAGCCCCAGCATTTT; CDR3: CASSKGAVRSNQPQHF; D: TRBD1; J: TRBJ1-5; V: TRBV19; size: many
DNA: TGTGCCAGCAGCCGGACTAGCGGTCAAGAGACCCAGTACTTC; CDR3: CASSRTSGQETQYF; D: TRBD2; J: TRBJ2-5; V: TRBV7-2; size: NA
DNA: TGCAGCGTTAGAGACGGGGCGGCTTTCTTT; CDR3: CSVRDGAAFF; D: NA; J: TRBJ1-1; V: TRBV29-1; size: NA
DNA: TGTGCCAGCTACTTCCTCGAGACAGCTAATGAGCAGTTCTTC; CDR3: CASYFLETANEQFF; D: NA; J: TRBJ2-1; V: TRBV18; size: many
DNA: TGTGCCAGCAGTGCCGGGGGAGGTAATCAGCCCCAGCATTTT; CDR3: CASSAGGGNQPQHF; D: NA; J: TRBJ1-5; V: TRBV2; size: many
DNA: TGTGCCAGCAGCCACCCCTCCTACGAGCAGTACTTC; CDR3: CASSHPSYEQYF; D: NA; J: TRBJ2-7; V: TRBV7-9; size: NA
DNA: TGTGCCAGCAGCTCTAGGATTCAAGAGACCCAGTACTTC; CDR3: CASSSRIQETQYF; D: NA; J: TRBJ2-5; V: TRBV7-2; size: NA
DNA: TGCGCCAGCAGCCAAGATGGGACTAGCGGGGACCTCATCTTTCCCGGGGAGCTGTTTTTT; CDR3: CASSQDGTSGDLIFPGELFF; D: TRBD2; J: TRBJ2-2; V: TRBV4-3; size: NA
DNA: TGTGCCAGCAGCCCCTCCCAGAACACTGAAGCTTTCTTT; CDR3: CASSPSQNTEAFF; D: NA; J: TRBJ1-1; V: TRBV5-4; size: NA
DNA: TGTGCCAGCACTACTACCGGGACAGGGGGAACCTATGGCTACACCTTC; CDR3: CASTTTGTGGTYGYTF; D: TRBD1; J: TRBJ1-2; V: TRBV27; size: many
DNA: TGTGCCATCAGCCCCAGTAGCGGGGCCTACGAGCAGTACTTC; CDR3: CAISPSSGAYEQYF; D: TRBD2; J: TRBJ2-7; V: TRBV10-3; size: few
DNA: TGTGCCAGCAGTTACTCGAGTTTGGCGACGTCGCGATTGAACACCGGGGAGCTGTTTTTT; CDR3: CASSYSSLATSRLNTGELFF; D: NA; J: TRBJ2-2; V: TRBV6-5; size: NA
DNA: TGTGCCAGCGGGGGATGGGAGGTCGGCACTGAAGCTTTCTTT; CDR3: CASGGWEVGTEAFF; D: NA; J: TRBJ1-1; V: TRBV6-1; size: many
DNA: TGTGCCTGGAGTGTACTGGGACAGTCTAACACTGAAGCTTTCTTT; CDR3: CAWSVLGQSNTEAFF; D: TRBD1; J: TRBJ1-1; V: TRBV30; size: NA
DNA: TGTGCCAGCTCACCGGGACAGGGGCTAAACAATGAGCAGTTCTTC; CDR3: CASSPGQGLNNEQFF; D: TRBD1; J: TRBJ2-1; V: TRBV18; size: many
DNA: TGTGCCAGCGGTAGTTTACCAGGAGAGCAGTTCTTC; CDR3: CASGSLPGEQFF; D: NA; J: TRBJ2-1; V: TRBV27; size: many
DNA: TGTGCCAGTAGTACTACCTCGCGGGAGGGCTCTAATGAAAAACTGTTTTTT; CDR3: CASSTTSREGSNEKLFF; D: NA; J: TRBJ1-4; V: TRBV19; size: NA
DNA: TGCAGTGCTAGTGGGCTAGTCGGGTTTGTTGATGAGCAGTTCTTC; CDR3: CSASGLVGFVDEQFF; D: NA; J: TRBJ2-1; V: TRBV20-1; size: few
DNA: TGCAGTGCTGGAGTCAGGGTGAACACTGAAGCTTTCTTT; CDR3: CSAGVRVNTEAFF; D: NA; J: TRBJ1-1; V: TRBV20-1; size: many
DNA: TGCGCCAGCAGCTTGGGACCGGGTAGGGGGTTCAACACTGAAGCTTTCTTT; CDR3: CASSLGPGRGFNTEAFF; D: NA; J: TRBJ1-1; V: TRBV5-1; size: NA
DNA: TGTGCCAGCAGTTTAGGGACAGGGTTTAACTATGGCTACACCTTC; CDR3: CASSLGTGFNYGYTF; D: TRBD1; J: TRBJ1-2; V: TRBV12-3/TRBV12-4; size: NA
DNA: TGTGCCAGCAGCTTAGGCTCGGGGCGGATAGATACGCAGTATTTT; CDR3: CASSLGSGRIDTQYF; D: NA; J: TRBJ2-3; V: TRBV7-9; size: many
DNA: TGTGCCAGCAGTTTCCGAAGGACCCGAGAACGGACTGAAGCTTTCTTT; CDR3: CASSFRRTRERTEAFF; D: NA; J: TRBJ1-1; V: TRBV27; size: many
DNA: TGTGCCAGTACCCTGGACGGTGGGGGCGGCCCAGATACGCAGTATTTT; CDR3: CASTLDGGGGPDTQYF; D: NA; J: TRBJ2-3; V: TRBV19; size: few
DNA: TGTGCCAGCACCCAGACGGGACGGGTCTCCTACGAGCAGTACTTC; CDR3: CASTQTGRVSYEQYF; D: NA; J: TRBJ2-7; V: TRBV28; size: many
DNA: TGTGCCAGCAGTCCCCGGACCTTTACGGACGAGCAGTACTTC; CDR3: CASSPRTFTDEQYF; D: NA; J: TRBJ2-7; V: TRBV27; size: many
DNA: TGTGCCAGCGCCGACAGGTTCTATGGCTACACCTTC; CDR3: CASADRFYGYTF; D: NA; J: TRBJ1-2; V: TRBV7-2; size: many
DNA: TGTGCCAGCAGTTTCGGGGGCTCCTACAATGAGCAGTTCTTC; CDR3: CASSFGGSYNEQFF; D: NA; J: TRBJ2-1; V: TRBV28; size: many
DNA: TGTGCCAGCAGTGTCCGGGACAGAGCCTCCTATAATTCACCCCTCCACTTT; CDR3: CASSVRDRASYNSPLHF; D: TRBD1; J: TRBJ1-6; V: TRBV27; size: NA
DNA: TGCAGTGCCTCTAGCGGGAAAGAGACCCAGTACTTC; CDR3: CSASSGKETQYF; D: TRBD2; J: TRBJ2-5; V: TRBV20-1; size: NA
DNA: TGCGCCAGCAGAGAACAACCACAGGGGGGAAAAAACATTCAGTACTTC; CDR3: CASREQPQGGKNIQYF; D: TRBD1; J: TRBJ2-4; V: TRBV5-1; size: many
DNA: TGTGCCATCAGTGAGTCGGGCAGCAACTATGGCTACACCTTC; CDR3: CAISESGSNYGYTF; D: NA; J: TRBJ1-2; V: TRBV10-3; size: many
DNA: TGTGCCAGCAGCTTAAGGGGCGAGAATTCACCCCTCCACTTT; CDR3: CASSLRGENSPLHF; D: NA; J: TRBJ1-6; V: TRBV7-3; size: many
DNA: TGTGCCAGTAGTATAGCATCCACAGCTGGGGCCAACGTCCTGACTTTC; CDR3: CASSIASTAGANVLTF; D: NA; J: TRBJ2-6; V: TRBV19; size: few